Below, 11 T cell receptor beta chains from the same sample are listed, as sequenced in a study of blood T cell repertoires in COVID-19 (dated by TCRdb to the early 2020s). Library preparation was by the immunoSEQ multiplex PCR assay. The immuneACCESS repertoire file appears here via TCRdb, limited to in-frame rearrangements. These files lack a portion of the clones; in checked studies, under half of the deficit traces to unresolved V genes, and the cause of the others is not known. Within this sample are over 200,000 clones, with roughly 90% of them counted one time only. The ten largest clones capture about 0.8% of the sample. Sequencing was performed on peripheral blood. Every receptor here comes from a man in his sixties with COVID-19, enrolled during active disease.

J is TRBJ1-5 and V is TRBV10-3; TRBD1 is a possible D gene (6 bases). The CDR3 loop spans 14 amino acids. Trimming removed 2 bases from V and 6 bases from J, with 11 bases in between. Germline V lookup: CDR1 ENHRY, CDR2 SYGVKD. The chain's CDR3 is CAISEGGSGQPQHF. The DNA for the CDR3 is TGTGCCATCAGTGAGGGGGGCTCGGGTCAGCCCCAGCATTTT.

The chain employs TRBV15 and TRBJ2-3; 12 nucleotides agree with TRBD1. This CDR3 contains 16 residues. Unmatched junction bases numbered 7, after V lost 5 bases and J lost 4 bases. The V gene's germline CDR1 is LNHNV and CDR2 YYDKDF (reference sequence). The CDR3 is CATSPGTGGASDTQYF. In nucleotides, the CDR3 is TGTGCCACCAGCCCCGGGACAGGGGGCGCCTCAGATACGCAGTATTTT.

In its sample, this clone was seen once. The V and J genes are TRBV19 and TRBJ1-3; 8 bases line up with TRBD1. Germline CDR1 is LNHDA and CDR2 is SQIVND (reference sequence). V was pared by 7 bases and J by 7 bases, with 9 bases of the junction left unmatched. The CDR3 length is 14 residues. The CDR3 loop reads CASTRGQGANTIYF. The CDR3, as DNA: TGTGCCAGTACCCGAGGACAGGGAGCGAACACCATATATTTT.

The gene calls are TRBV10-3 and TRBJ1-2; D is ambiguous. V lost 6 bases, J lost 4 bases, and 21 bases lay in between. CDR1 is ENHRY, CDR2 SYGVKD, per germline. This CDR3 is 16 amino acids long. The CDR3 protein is CAIRGPLAGLRYGYTF. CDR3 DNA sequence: TGTGCCATCAGGGGCCCTCTCGCAGGCCTGCGCTATGGCTACACCTTC.

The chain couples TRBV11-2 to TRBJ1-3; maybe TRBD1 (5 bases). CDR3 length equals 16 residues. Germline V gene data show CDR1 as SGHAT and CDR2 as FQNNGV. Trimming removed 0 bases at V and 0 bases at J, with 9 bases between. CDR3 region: CASSLDRVLSGNTIYF. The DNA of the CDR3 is TGTGCCAGCAGCTTAGACAGGGTCCTCTCTGGAAACACCATATATTTT. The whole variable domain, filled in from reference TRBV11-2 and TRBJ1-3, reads EAGVAQSPRYKIIEKRQSVAFWCNPISGHATLYWYQQILGQGPKLLIQFQNNGVVDDSQLPKDRFSAERLKGVDSTLKIQPAKLEDSAVYLCASSLDRVLSGNTIYFGEGSWLTVV.

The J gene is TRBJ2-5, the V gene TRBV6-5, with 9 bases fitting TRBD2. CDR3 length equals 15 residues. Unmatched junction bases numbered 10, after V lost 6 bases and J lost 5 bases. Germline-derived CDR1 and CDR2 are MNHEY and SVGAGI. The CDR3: CASSPWRGGLETQYF. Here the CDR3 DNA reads TGTGCCAGCAGCCCCTGGCGGGGGGGCTTGGAGACCCAGTACTTC.

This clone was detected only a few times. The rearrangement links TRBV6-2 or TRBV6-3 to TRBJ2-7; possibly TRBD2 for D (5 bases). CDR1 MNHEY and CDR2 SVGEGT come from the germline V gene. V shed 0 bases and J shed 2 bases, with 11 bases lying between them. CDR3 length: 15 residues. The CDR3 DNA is TGTGCCAGCAGTTACTCGGTGGACTCCACCTACGAGCAGTACTTC. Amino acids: CASSYSVDSTYEQYF.

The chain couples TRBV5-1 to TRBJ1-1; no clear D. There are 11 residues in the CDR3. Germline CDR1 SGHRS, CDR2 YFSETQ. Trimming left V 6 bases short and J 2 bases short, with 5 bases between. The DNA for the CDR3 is TGCGCCAGCATTAGCAACACTGAAGCTTTCTTT. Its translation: CASISNTEAFF.

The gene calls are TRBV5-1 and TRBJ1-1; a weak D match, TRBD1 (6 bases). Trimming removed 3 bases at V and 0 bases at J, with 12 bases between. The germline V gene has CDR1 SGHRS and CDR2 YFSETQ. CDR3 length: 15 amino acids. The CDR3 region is CASSYSGQMNTEAFF. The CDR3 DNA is TGCGCCAGCAGCTACTCGGGACAAATGAACACTGAAGCTTTCTTT. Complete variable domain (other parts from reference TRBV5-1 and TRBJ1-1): KAGVTQTPRYLIKTRGQQVTLSCSPISGHRSVSWYQQTPGQGLQFLFEYFSETQRNKGNFPGRFSGRQFSNSRSEMNVSTLELGDSALYLCASSYSGQMNTEAFFGQGTRLTVV.

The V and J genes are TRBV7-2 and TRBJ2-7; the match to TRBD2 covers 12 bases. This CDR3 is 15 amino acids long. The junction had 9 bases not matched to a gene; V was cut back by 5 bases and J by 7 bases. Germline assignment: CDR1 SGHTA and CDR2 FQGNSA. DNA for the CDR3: TGTGCCAGCAGCCTAACAGGACTAGCGGGATTAGAGCAGTACTTC. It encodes CASSLTGLAGLEQYF.

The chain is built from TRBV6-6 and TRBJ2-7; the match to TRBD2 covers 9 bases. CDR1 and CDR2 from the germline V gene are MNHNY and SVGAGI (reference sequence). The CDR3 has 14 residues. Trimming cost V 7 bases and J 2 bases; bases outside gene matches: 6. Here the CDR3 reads CASTLTSGTYEQYF. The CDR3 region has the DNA TGTGCCAGCACCCTGACTAGCGGAACCTACGAGCAGTACTTC.